This TCR beta chain was observed in a study of Graves' ophthalmopathy and Graves' hyperthyroidism. Study outcomes and limitations: The model reached around 70% sensitivity and around 74% specificity for predicting ophthalmopathy progression. Most expanded thyroid clonotypes above 0.001 frequency also appeared in blood.

Hyperthyroidism patients, aged 18 to 65, were newly diagnosed, under 2 months' duration. Pregnant or lactating patients and those with other autoimmune diseases or uncontrolled infections were excluded. Details on this clonotype: Antigen specificity is unknown.

Using RNA transcripts, the TCR beta CDR3 regions were amplified. The workflow started with a first-round RT-PCR run with HTBI primers and then moved on to a second-round multiplex PCR. TCRdb processed the multiplex PCR reads anew with MiXCR; each CDR3 protein has one entry. The profile shows about 23,000 distinct CDR3 sequences, approximately 48% of them singletons. This clonotype originated in an adult woman with stable Graves' hyperthyroidism. Specimen: peripheral blood.

CDR3 amino acids: CASSLASSGIFDEQFF. The CDR3, as DNA: TGTGCCAGCAGTTTAGCGTCTAGCGGGATCTTTGATGAGCAGTTCTTC. This rearrangement joins TRBV28 to TRBJ2-1; 9 bases match TRBD2. The V gene end was trimmed by 2 bases and the J gene end by 8 bases; junction bases not matched to a gene: 10. Germline V CDR1 and CDR2: MDHEN, SYDVKM. CDR3 length: 16 residues.